This paragraph reports one T cell receptor beta chain. Antigen specificity is unknown. Per the germline V gene, CDR1 is SGHVS and CDR2 is FNYEAQ. This CDR3 has 15 residues. Germline trimming cut 1 base from V and 7 bases from J; bases unmatched to any gene: 7. This sample stems from a study of CD8 T cells in ankylosing spondylitis. Quantitative 5'-RACE with molecular barcodes produced the TCR beta libraries. One entry per CDR3 protein, called by TCRdb with MiXCR from the 5' RACE reads. Of about 540,000 distinct CDR3 sequences in the sample, 12% are singletons; the top ten hold 6.5% to 7%. Findings of the study overall: Peripheral blood samples showed relatively rare disease-linked clones, and these clones were CD8+. There was a TCR beta motif, made of several highly homologous variants, that appeared characteristic of ankylosing spondylitis blood. Reportedly, significant enrichment of disease-linked clones occurred in matched ankylosing spondylitis synovial fluid. Both synovial fluid and blood in reactive arthritis had previously been reported to carry some motif variants.

The sequenced sample consisted of blood, either unsorted or a sorted T cell fraction (not recorded which). This TCR came from a male donor with ankylosing spondylitis. This chain uses TRBV7-6 with TRBJ1-5, with TRBD1 matching over 7 bases. The CDR3 nucleotides read TGTGCCAGCAGCTTAGGACAGGGAGGACTCCAGCCCCAGCATTTT. As protein: CASSLGQGGLQPQHF.